This T cell receptor (beta chain) was identified in a study of regulatory T cells in long-lasting Graves disease. Time point denoted: persistent/refractory GD, antithyroid drugs over 5 years with positive TRAb. Extracted RNA from PBMCs served as the source of the TCR library. This clonotype turned up a few times. Germline CDR1 and CDR2: SGHTA and FQGTGA. This CDR3 region has 15 residues. V lost 5 bases and J lost 4; bases outside the gene matches: 9. Through Arm-PCR of CDR3 regions and iRepertoire HTBI primers, TCR beta libraries were built. TCRdb recomputed calls from the multiplex PCR reads with MiXCR, one row per CDR3 protein. Here the sample spans around 300,000 distinct CDR3 sequences, around 21% being singletons.

The chain joins TRBV7-3 to TRBJ2-7; TRBD1 matches 9 bases. The starting material was peripheral blood mononuclear cells (PBMCs), obtained when the disease was refractory, from a patient treated with antithyroid drugs. This TCR derives from a female donor with Graves disease. Here the CDR3 DNA reads TGTGCCAGCAGCAAAACAGGGGGCGCATCATACGAGCAGTACTTC. This translates into CASSKTGGASYEQYF.